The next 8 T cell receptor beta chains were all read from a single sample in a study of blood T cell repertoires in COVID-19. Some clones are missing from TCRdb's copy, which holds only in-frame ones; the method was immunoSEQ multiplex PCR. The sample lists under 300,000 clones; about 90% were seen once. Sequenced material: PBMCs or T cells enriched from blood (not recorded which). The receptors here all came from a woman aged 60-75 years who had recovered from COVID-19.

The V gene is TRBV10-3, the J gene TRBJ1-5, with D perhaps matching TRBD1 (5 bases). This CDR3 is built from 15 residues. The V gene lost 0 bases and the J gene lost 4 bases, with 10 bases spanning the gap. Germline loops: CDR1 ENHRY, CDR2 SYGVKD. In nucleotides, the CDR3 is TGTGCCATCAGTGAGTCTAAGGGGCCAAATCAGCCCCAGCATTTT. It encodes CAISESKGPNQPQHF.

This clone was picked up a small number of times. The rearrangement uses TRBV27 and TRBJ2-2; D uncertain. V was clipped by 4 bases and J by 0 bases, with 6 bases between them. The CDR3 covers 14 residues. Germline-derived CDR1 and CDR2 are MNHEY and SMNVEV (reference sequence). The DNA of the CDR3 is TGTGCCAGCAGTTCCAGGCCGAACACCGGGGAGCTGTTTTTT. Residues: CASSSRPNTGELFF.

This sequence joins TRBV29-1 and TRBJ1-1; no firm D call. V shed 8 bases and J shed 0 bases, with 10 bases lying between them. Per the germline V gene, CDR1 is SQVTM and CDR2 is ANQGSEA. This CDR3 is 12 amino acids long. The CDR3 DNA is TGCAGCCCCACAGTATTGAACACTGAAGCTTTCTTT. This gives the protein CSPTVLNTEAFF.

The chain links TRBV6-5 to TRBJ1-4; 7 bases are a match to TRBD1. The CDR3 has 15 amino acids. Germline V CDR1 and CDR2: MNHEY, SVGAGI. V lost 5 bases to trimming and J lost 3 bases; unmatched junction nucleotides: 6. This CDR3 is CASSRTGVANEKLFF. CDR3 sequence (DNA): TGTGCCAGCAGTCGAACAGGGGTAGCTAATGAAAAACTGTTTTTT.

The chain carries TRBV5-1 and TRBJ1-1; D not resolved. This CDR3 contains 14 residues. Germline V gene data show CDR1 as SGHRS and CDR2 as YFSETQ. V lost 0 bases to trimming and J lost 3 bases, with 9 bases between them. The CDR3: CASSLAGVHTEAFF. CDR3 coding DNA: TGCGCCAGCAGCTTGGCAGGTGTTCACACTGAAGCTTTCTTT.

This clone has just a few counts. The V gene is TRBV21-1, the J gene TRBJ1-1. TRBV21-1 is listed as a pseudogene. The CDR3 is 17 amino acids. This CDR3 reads CASSKLAFQTVNTEAFF. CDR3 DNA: TGTGCCAGCAGCAAGTTAGCCTTTCAGACGGTGAACACTGAAGCTTTCTTT.

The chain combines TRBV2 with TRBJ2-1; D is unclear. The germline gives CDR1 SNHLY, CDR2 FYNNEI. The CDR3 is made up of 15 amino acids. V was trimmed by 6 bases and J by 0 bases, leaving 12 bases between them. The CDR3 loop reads CASSKEASSYNEQFF. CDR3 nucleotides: TGTGCCAGCAGCAAAGAGGCGAGCTCCTACAATGAGCAGTTCTTC.

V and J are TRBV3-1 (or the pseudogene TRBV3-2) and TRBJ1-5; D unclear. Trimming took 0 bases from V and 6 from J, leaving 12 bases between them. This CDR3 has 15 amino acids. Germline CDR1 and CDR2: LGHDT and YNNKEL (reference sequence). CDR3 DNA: TGTGCCAGCAGCCAAGATTATATCGGTTTTCAGCCCCAGCATTTT. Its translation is CASSQDYIGFQPQHF.